This T cell receptor (beta chain) was recorded in a study of T cell repertoires in cytomegalovirus infection. The wider study: Public TCR beta signatures provided an indication of both CMV infection and a matching HLA type.

The germline V gene has CDR1 MNHNS and CDR2 SASEGT. Between the trimmed V and J ends, which lost 3 bases and 5 bases, there was a span of 16 bases. CDR3 length: 16 residues. TCRdb re-derived calls from the reads in MiXCR, one entry per CDR3 protein. The profile shows roughly 69,000 distinct CDR3 sequences, under 30% of them singletons. This clonotype was seen more than once but under ten times. As yet, its antigen is unknown. Sequencing used CD8+ T cells from cultured PBMCs, obtained from culture after CMV antigen stimulation. The chain joins TRBV6-1 to TRBJ1-4; unclear D gene. The TCR originated in a human donor in good health (CMV status not recorded). Some clones in this sample may be carry-over from other donors' samples. The CDR3: CASSDGQDGWNEKLFF. The CDR3 DNA reads as TGTGCCAGCAGTGACGGGCAGGACGGTTGGAATGAAAAACTGTTTTTT.